This T cell receptor beta chain was observed in a study of identical twins. No donor was unhealthy or non-Caucasian. Worth noting for this clonotype: What it binds is not known. It may be a read error: a sequence one base away is much more abundant. Lacking the conserved final phenylalanine or tryptophan, this CDR3 likely reflects a read error.

A single record per CDR3 protein comes from TCRdb applying MiXCR to the 5' RACE reads. The table includes about 150,000 distinct CDR3 sequences, approximately 4% detected once. Points from the study as a whole: Sharing of beta out-of-frame sequences by twins showed a weaker excess. Cross-sectional statistical analysis, not tracking of the same donors, underpinned the conclusions.

This clonotype originated in a man between 18 and 29 years old in good health. The sample was memory T cells sorted from blood.

CDR3 in amino acids: CASSIGLGLKTQYY. For the CDR3, the DNA is TGTGCCAGTAGTATAGGTCTGGGTTTGAAGACCCAGTACTAC. The rearrangement uses TRBV19 and TRBJ2-5; no clear D. Germline CDR1 LNHDA, CDR2 SQIVND (reference sequence). The CDR3 has 14 residues. The germline V and J ends were trimmed by 1 base and 6 bases, with 12 bases remaining between them.